This passage covers 15 T cell receptor beta chains from one sample sequenced in a study of cytomegalovirus exposure and HLA in healthy donors. The PCR ran on 60 Vbeta and 13 Jbeta primers. The protocol was immunoSEQ multiplex PCR, while the TCRdb copy is restricted to in-frame clones and leaves out a portion. Of roughly 160,000 clones in the sample, around 83% were seen once. The sequencing input was PBMCs. The receptors here all came from a male donor in good health and CMV-seropositive.

The chain links TRBV5-1 to TRBJ2-3, with TRBD1 matching 7 bases. V lost 2 bases, J lost 0 bases, and 3 bases stayed unmatched. The CDR3 is 15 amino acids. Germline V gene sequence: CDR1 SGHRS, CDR2 YFSETQ. The CDR3 nucleotides are TGCGCCAGCAGCTTACAGGGGCGGAGCACAGATACGCAGTATTTT. This codes for CASSLQGRSTDTQYF.

This chain connects TRBV19 to TRBJ2-2, with TRBD2 as a possible D gene (5 bases). Trimming shortened V by 6 bases and J by 5 bases, and 13 bases separated the two germline ends. Germline V gives CDR1 LNHDA, CDR2 SQIVND (reference sequence). The CDR3 spans 14 residues. CDR3 in amino acids: CASRSGSGTGELFF. The CDR3 DNA sequence: TGTGCCAGTAGAAGTGGGTCGGGGACCGGGGAGCTGTTTTTT.

CDR3 sequence: CASSRPGLAGVAGELFF. DNA of the CDR3: TGTGCCAGCAGCCGACCGGGACTAGCGGGAGTGGCCGGGGAGCTGTTTTTT. The genes are TRBV27 and TRBJ2-2, with 14 bases lining up with TRBD2. The CDR3 is made up of 17 amino acids. Losses at the gene ends were 6 bases for V and 6 bases for J; bases not matched to a gene: 9. Germline assignment: CDR1 MNHEY and CDR2 SMNVEV (reference sequence).

This chain uses TRBV4-3 with TRBJ2-1; D gene unclear. This CDR3 spans 16 amino acids. The germline CDR1 and CDR2 sequences are LGHNA and YSLEER. The V end lost 0 bases, the J end lost 5 bases, and 14 bases lay between the germline ends. The CDR3 nucleotides read TGCGCCAGCAGCCAAGAGAGGCGCCCGAGCAACAATGAGCAGTTCTTC. Translation: CASSQERRPSNNEQFF.

The gene calls are TRBV4-1 and TRBJ1-2; 7 bases line up with TRBD1. There are 15 residues in the CDR3. Per the germline V gene, CDR1 is MGHRA and CDR2 is YSYEKL. V lost 4 bases to trimming and J lost 9 bases; unmatched junction nucleotides: 14. The CDR3 reads CASSRIGQERFRYTF. The CDR3 DNA follows: TGCGCCAGCAGCCGGATCGGACAGGAGAGGTTTCGCTACACCTTC.

This clone was seen a single time. The V call is TRBV10-3, the J call TRBJ1-2, with D maybe TRBD1 (6 bases). CDR1 and CDR2 from the germline V gene are ENHRY and SYGVKD. The ends were cut back, 2 bases at V and 4 bases at J, with 20 bases in the middle. The CDR3 is 17 amino acids. Here the CDR3 DNA reads TGTGCCATCAGTGAGGCTTCCGGGACAAGGGAAAGCTATGGCTACACCTTC. Its protein product is CAISEASGTRESYGYTF.

V is TRBV9 and J is TRBJ1-2, with D tentatively TRBD1 (6 bases). CDR1 is SGDLS, CDR2 YYNGEE, per germline. The CDR3 is 15 amino acids. V was cut by 0 bases and J by 6 bases, with 15 bases left in between. This CDR3 reads CASSVGPQGSNGYTF. For the CDR3, the DNA is TGTGCCAGCAGCGTAGGCCCACAGGGTTCTAATGGCTACACCTTC. The entire variable domain, with the rest obtained from reference TRBV9 and TRBJ1-2, is as follows: DSGVTQTPKHLITATGQRVTLRCSPRSGDLSVYWYQQSLDQGLQFLIQYYNGEERAKGNILERFSAQQFPDLHSELNLSSLELGDSALYFCASSVGPQGSNGYTFGSGTRLTVV.

The rearrangement links TRBV18 to TRBJ2-3, with TRBD1 matching over 8 bases. V dropped 3 bases and J dropped 4; count of bases not matched to a gene: 3. This CDR3 has 14 residues. From germline, CDR1 is KGHSH and CDR2 LQKENI. CDR3 nucleotide sequence: TGTGCCAGCTCACCCGGGACAGGACCAGATACGCAGTATTTT. Its translation: CASSPGTGPDTQYF.

The chain carries TRBV11-3 and TRBJ2-7; 9 positions match TRBD2. Germline lookup yields CDR1 SGHNT and CDR2 YENEEA. Trimming took 4 bases from V and 4 from J; bases not matched to a gene: 14. The CDR3 is 17 amino acids. CDR3 loop: CASSSPKSSGSLYEQYF. CDR3 DNA: TGTGCCAGCAGCTCCCCCAAGAGTAGCGGGAGTCTTTACGAGCAGTACTTC.

The chain combines TRBV5-1 with TRBJ2-4, with D perhaps TRBD2 (7 bases). The CDR3 runs to 16 residues. The ends were cut back, 0 bases at V and 8 bases at J, with 18 bases in the middle. From germline, CDR1 is SGHRS and CDR2 YFSETQ. The CDR3 DNA follows: TGCGCCAGCAGCTTGGTGGCGGGGGCTATTGTGGACATTCAGTACTTC. As protein: CASSLVAGAIVDIQYF. Combining the CDR3 with reference TRBV5-1 and TRBJ2-4 gives the whole variable domain KAGVTQTPRYLIKTRGQQVTLSCSPISGHRSVSWYQQTPGQGLQFLFEYFSETQRNKGNFPGRFSGRQFSNSRSEMNVSTLELGDSALYLCASSLVAGAIVDIQYFGAGTRLSVL.

J is TRBJ2-3 and V is TRBV6-1; maybe TRBD1 (5 bases). CDR1 MNHNS and CDR2 SASEGT come from the germline V gene. The CDR3 has 15 residues. Trimming took 0 bases from V and 8 from J, leaving 15 bases between them. CDR3: CASSEARDFRGTQYF. CDR3 in DNA: TGTGCCAGCAGTGAAGCGAGAGACTTTAGGGGTACGCAGTATTTT.

The chain recombines TRBV28 with TRBJ1-4; D gene uncertain. The CDR3 runs 12 residues. V lost 6 bases to trimming and J lost 3 bases, with 5 bases between them. CDR1 and CDR2 (germline): MDHEN, SYDVKM. The CDR3 is CASRTANEKLFF. CDR3 coding DNA: TGTGCCAGCAGAACGGCTAATGAAAAACTGTTTTTT.

This clone was observed once. This chain joins TRBV30 and TRBJ2-5; 12 nucleotides line up with TRBD2. Germline V lookup: CDR1 GTSNPN, CDR2 SVGIG (reference sequence). There are 14 residues in the CDR3. Losses at the gene ends were 3 bases for V and 2 bases for J; bases not matched to a gene: 1. The CDR3 coding sequence is TGTGCCTGGAGACTAGCGGGGGGACAAGAGACCCAGTACTTC. This codes for CAWRLAGGQETQYF.

The chain carries TRBV7-9 and TRBJ2-7; maybe TRBD1 (5 bases). Germline V lookup: CDR1 SEHNR, CDR2 FQNEAQ (reference sequence). The CDR3 contains 14 residues. With 3 bases removed from V and 1 base from J, the gap between germline ends came to 10 bases. As DNA, the CDR3 is TGTGCCAGCAGCTTCGACAGCGTTTCCTACGAGCAGTACTTC. It translates to CASSFDSVSYEQYF.

The gene calls are TRBV19 and TRBJ1-2, with D possibly matching TRBD1 (5 bases). This CDR3 contains 14 residues. Trimming pared 3 bases from V and 5 bases from J, leaving 13 bases between. CDR1 LNHDA and CDR2 SQIVND come from the germline V gene (reference sequence). In DNA, the CDR3 is TGTGCCAGTAGTATCTCCTCCGGGGGTTATGGCTACACCTTC. Its protein product is CASSISSGGYGYTF.